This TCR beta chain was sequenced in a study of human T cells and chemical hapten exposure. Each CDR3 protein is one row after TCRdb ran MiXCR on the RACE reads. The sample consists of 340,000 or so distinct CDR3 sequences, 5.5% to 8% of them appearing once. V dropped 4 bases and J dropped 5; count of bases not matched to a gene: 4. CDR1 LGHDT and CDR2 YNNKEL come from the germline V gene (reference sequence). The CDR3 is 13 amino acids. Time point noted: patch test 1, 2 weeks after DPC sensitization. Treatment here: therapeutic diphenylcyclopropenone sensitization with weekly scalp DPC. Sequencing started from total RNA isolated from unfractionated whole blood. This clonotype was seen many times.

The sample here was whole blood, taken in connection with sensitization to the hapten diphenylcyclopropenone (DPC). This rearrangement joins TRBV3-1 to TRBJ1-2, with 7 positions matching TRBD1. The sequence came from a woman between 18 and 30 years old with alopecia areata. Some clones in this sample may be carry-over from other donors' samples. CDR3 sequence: CASSPGTAYGYTF. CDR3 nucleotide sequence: TGTGCCAGCAGCCCGGGGACAGCGTATGGCTACACCTTC. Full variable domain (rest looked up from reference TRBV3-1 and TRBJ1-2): DTAVSQTPKYLVTQMGNDKSIKCEQNLGHDTMYWYKQDSKKFLKIMFSYNNKELIINETVPNRFSPKSPDKAHLNLHINSLELGDSAVYFCASSPGTAYGYTFGSGTRLTVV.